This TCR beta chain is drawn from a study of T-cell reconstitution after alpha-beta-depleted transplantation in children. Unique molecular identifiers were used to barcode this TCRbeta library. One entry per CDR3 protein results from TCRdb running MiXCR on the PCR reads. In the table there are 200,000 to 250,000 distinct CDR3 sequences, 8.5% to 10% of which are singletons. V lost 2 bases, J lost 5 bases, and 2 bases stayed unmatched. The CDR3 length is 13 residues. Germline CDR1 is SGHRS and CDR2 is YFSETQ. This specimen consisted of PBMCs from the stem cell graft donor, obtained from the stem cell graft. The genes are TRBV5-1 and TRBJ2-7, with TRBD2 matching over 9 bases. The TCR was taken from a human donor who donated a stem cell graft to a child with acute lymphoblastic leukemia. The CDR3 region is CASSFGTSNEQYF. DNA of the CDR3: TGCGCCAGCAGCTTCGGGACTAGCAACGAGCAGTACTTC.